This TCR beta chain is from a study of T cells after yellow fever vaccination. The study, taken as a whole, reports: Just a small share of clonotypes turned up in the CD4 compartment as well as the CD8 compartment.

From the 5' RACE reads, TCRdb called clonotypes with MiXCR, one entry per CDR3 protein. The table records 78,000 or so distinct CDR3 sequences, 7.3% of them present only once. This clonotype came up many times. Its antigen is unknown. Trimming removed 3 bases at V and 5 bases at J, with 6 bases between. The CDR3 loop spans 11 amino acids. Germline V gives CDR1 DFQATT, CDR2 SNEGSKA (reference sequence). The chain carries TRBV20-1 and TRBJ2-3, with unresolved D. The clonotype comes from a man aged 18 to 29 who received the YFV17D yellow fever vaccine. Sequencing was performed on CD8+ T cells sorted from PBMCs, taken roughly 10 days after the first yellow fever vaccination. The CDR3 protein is CSARRVDTQYF. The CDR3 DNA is TGCAGTGCTAGGAGAGTAGATACGCAGTATTTT.